This section outlines one T cell receptor (beta chain) sequence together with its context. There is no known antigen for this receptor. Base quality data are lacking; no much larger clone is found one base away. TCRbeta CDR3 regions were amplified from genomic DNA by means of the immunoSEQ Assay, a bias-controlled multiplex PCR. Turning to the authors' computational methods: Within the assay, amplification of reference gene primers was used to estimate how many nucleated cells each sample contained. To quantify the absolute abundance of each unique TCRbeta CDR3 rearrangement, sequence reads were collapsed and filtered. Productive Simpson clonality was computed per sample as the square root of Simpson's diversity index over productive rearrangements. The table comes from immuneACCESS by way of TCRdb, which keeps in-frame sequences with V and J called. Part of the clones is missing from these tables; in studies checked, under half for an unresolved V gene and the rest for unknown reasons. Clonal size and the V and J genes are those of that table, whereas D and trimming came from the DNA. For this sample there are about 270,000 clones; approximately 86% appear just once. The ten largest clones take up around 3.2% of the sample.

This sample was included in a study of blood T cell repertoires in COVID-19 (dated by TCRdb to about 2020). For the study in its entirety: The collaborator samples originated in the United States, Italy and Spain and spanned the acute and convalescent phases of COVID-19. The material from the prospective study consisted of cDNA or gDNA derived from T cells, B-cell-depleted T cells, or PBMCs. Deeply sampled blood TCRbeta repertoires from subjects exposed to, actively infected with, or recovered from COVID-19 were included in the dataset. A freely available public database, intended as a resource for researchers studying the immune response to SARS-CoV-2, is where the repertoires were released. Samples came from the ongoing ImmuneRACE study (first 160 participants) plus 1,254 subjects from 6 global collaborators. The sample metadata nearly always contained a de-identified subject ID, COVID-19 status, age in years and sex. Where HLA class I and class II types were available, the types were taken from metadata supplied by the sample provider, not from assay-based typing. General conclusions and limits of the study: The quantity of clinical and demographic metadata differed by source and by participant and was supplied without curation.

The collaborating institutions used their own protocols to collect whole blood in K2EDTA tubes. For TCRbeta analysis, collaborator samples were shipped as frozen whole blood, as isolated PBMCs, or as DNA extracted from either sample type. The sequenced material came from peripheral blood. The source of this sequence is a woman aged 18-29 years with acute or convalescent COVID-19.

The DNA reads TGCGCCAGCAGCTCGGCGGGGCGTAATCGGAATGAGCAGTTCTTC. It codes for CASSSAGRNRNEQFF. This chain is built from TRBV5-1 and TRBJ2-1, and the D gene may be TRBD2, 6 bases matching. V lost 3 bases and J lost 7 bases; the stretch between them is 17 bases long. The CDR3, from cysteine to phenylalanine, totals 15 residues. Solely the CDR3 DNA is kept, with 45 bases framed from the first base. CDR1 and CDR2 are read off the germline V gene as SGHRS and YFSETQ.